A single sample gave rise to the 5 T cell receptor beta chains below, sequenced in a study of metastatic and nonmetastatic thyroid tumors. Thyroid surgery took place with no prior treatment in any patient. With MiXCR, TCRdb called clones anew from the PCR reads. Counted here are about 52,000 clones, about 15% occurring once; the ten biggest clones make up 2.5% to 3%. Sequenced input: blood. The receptors stem from a female donor with papillary thyroid cancer or a benign thyroid nodule (not recorded which). Some clones in this sample may be carry-over from other donors' samples.

This clone has a count of ten or more. The chain uses TRBV29-1 and TRBJ2-1; 7 bases match TRBD2. The CDR3 is 15 residues long. CDR1 is SQVTM, CDR2 ANQGSEA, per germline. The DNA of the CDR3 is TGCGGTGCTAGCGGACCGGATAGCTCCTACAATGAGCAGTTCTTC. It yields the protein CGASGPDSSYNEQFF.

A remark on this clone: This could be a read error, since a much larger clone is one nucleotide away. The V call is TRBV20-1, the J call TRBJ2-3; a weak D match, TRBD1 (5 bases). This CDR3 has 11 amino acids. CDR1 DFQATT and CDR2 SNEGSKA come from the germline V gene (reference sequence). The CDR3 DNA sequence: TGCAGCGCAGGGATCACAGATACGCAGTATTTT. It encodes CSAGITDTQYF.

This clone was found many times. V and J are TRBV6-1 and TRBJ2-1; possible D gene TRBD2, 6 bases. Germline CDR1 and CDR2: MNHNS and SASEGT. The CDR3 sequence is 15 residues long. V lost 0 bases and J 5 bases, leaving 11 bases between the germline ends. The CDR3 is CASSEAGTDNNEQFF. CDR3 sequence (DNA): TGTGCCAGCAGTGAAGCCGGGACTGACAACAATGAGCAGTTCTTC.

This clone was recorded a few times. An end of the junction differs from the germline gene, which may be a read error. This sequence joins TRBV25-1 and TRBJ2-7, with 9 bases identical to TRBD2. Germline V gene lookup returns CDR1 MGHDK and CDR2 SYGVNS. This CDR3 is built from 14 residues. CDR3 bases: TGTGCCAGCGGTGAGACTAGCGGCTCCTGCGAGCAGTACTTC. Protein sequence: CASGETSGSCEQYF.

The table lists this clone with many counts. This rearrangement joins TRBV27 to TRBJ1-5; 7 bases are shared with TRBD1. V was pared by 6 bases and J by 1 base, with 6 bases of the junction left unmatched. CDR1 is MNHEY, CDR2 SMNVEV, per germline (reference sequence). This CDR3 is built from 15 residues. CDR3 bases: TGTGCCAGCAGAATAGGGACAGAAAGCAATCAGCCCCAGCATTTT. Translated, it gives CASRIGTESNQPQHF.